A single sample is the source of the 21 T cell receptor beta chains below, sequenced in a study of PD-1 blockade in classical Hodgkin lymphoma. Using immunoSEQ multiplex PCR, the repertoire was profiled, and TCRdb retains in-frame clones only, with some absent. Of about 25,000 clones listed, 75% to 90% were seen once; the top ten hold approximately 2.8%. As to time point: cycle 4 day 1 (C4D1), after more than 5 weeks of nivolumab. There was relapse after autologous stem cell transplantation in every patient, and there was variation in brentuximab vedotin exposure. Using magnetic negative selection, the CD4+ T cells were separated out of thawed PBMCs. The sequences come from CD4+ T cells from blood, collected before the fourth cycle of nivolumab. The receptors were gathered from a human donor with classical Hodgkin lymphoma.

The V gene is TRBV7-2, the J gene TRBJ2-1; D may match TRBD1 or TRBD2 (6 bases each). The ends were cut back, 6 bases at V and 6 bases at J, with 15 bases in the middle. This CDR3 region has 14 residues. In germline, CDR1 is SGHTA, CDR2 FQGNSA. CDR3 in amino acids: CASSPPGAFNEQFF. As DNA, the CDR3 is TGTGCCAGCAGTCCGCCGGGGGCCTTCAATGAGCAGTTCTTC.

The J gene is TRBJ1-6, the V gene TRBV19; D is unresolved. V dropped 1 base and J dropped 9 bases, with 16 bases sitting between them. Per the germline V gene, CDR1 is LNHDA and CDR2 is SQIVND (reference sequence). This CDR3 is built from 16 residues. CDR3 DNA sequence: TGTGCCAGTAGTATAGGAGAACTCGAGTCGGGTTCACCCCTCCACTTT. This encodes CASSIGELESGSPLHF. The variable domain in full, completed from reference TRBV19 and TRBJ1-6, reads DGGITQSPKYLFRKEGQNVTLSCEQNLNHDAMYWYRQDPGQGLRLIYYSQIVNDFQKGDIAEGYSVSREKKESFPLTVTSAQKNPTAFYLCASSIGELESGSPLHFGNGTRLTVT.

This chain links TRBV4-1 with TRBJ2-3; 7 bases map to TRBD2. V lost 0 bases, J lost 0 bases, and 12 bases stayed unmatched. The CDR3 runs to 19 residues. The germline gives CDR1 MGHRA, CDR2 YSYEKL. The CDR3 nucleotides are TGCGCCAGCAGCCAAGACCCACAAACTGGACTAGTAAGCACAGATACGCAGTATTTT. As protein: CASSQDPQTGLVSTDTQYF.

The chain has TRBV2 and TRBJ1-4, with unresolved D. Germline values: CDR1 SNHLY, CDR2 FYNNEI. This CDR3 is built from 14 residues. V was trimmed by 4 bases and J by 1 base, leaving 7 bases between them. The CDR3 loop reads CASSVLRTNEKLFF. The CDR3 nucleotides read TGTGCCAGCAGTGTATTACGAACTAATGAAAAACTGTTTTTT.

V usage is TRBV5-1 and J usage is TRBJ1-4; possibly TRBD1 for D (5 bases). V shed 3 bases and J shed 0 bases, with 12 bases lying between them. The V gene's germline CDR1 is SGHRS and CDR2 YFSETQ. CDR3 length equals 16 residues. CDR3 sequence reads: CASSYGHPATNEKLFF. Here the CDR3 DNA reads TGCGCCAGCAGCTATGGACACCCTGCAACTAATGAAAAACTGTTTTTT.

The chain uses TRBV9 and TRBJ2-5; D unresolved. This CDR3 is built from 14 residues. Trimming removed 0 bases from V and 3 bases from J, with 9 bases in between. Looked up from germline, CDR1 is SGDLS and CDR2 is YYNGEE. The CDR3 loop is CASSVGGREETQYF. In DNA, the CDR3 is TGTGCCAGCAGCGTAGGAGGAAGGGAAGAGACCCAGTACTTC. The full variable domain, completed using reference TRBV9 and TRBJ2-5, is DSGVTQTPKHLITATGQRVTLRCSPRSGDLSVYWYQQSLDQGLQFLIQYYNGEERAKGNILERFSAQQFPDLHSELNLSSLELGDSALYFCASSVGGREETQYFGPGTRLLVL.

The V gene is TRBV7-2, the J gene TRBJ1-2; tentative D call: TRBD1 (6 bases). V lost 4 bases and J 3 bases, leaving 12 bases between the germline ends. Germline V CDR1 and CDR2: SGHTA, FQGNSA. CDR3 length: 14 amino acids. The CDR3 sequence is CASSSRTAHYGYTF. The CDR3, as DNA: TGTGCCAGCAGCTCCCGGACAGCCCACTATGGCTACACCTTC.

The V and J genes are TRBV5-1 and TRBJ2-7; the D gene is possibly TRBD2 (6 bases). Germline V gives CDR1 SGHRS, CDR2 YFSETQ. CDR3 length equals 13 residues. Trimming removed 4 bases at V and 5 bases at J, with 13 bases between. CDR3 nucleotides: TGCGCCAGCAGCCATATCTCGGGGGACGAGCAGTACTTC. Amino acid sequence: CASSHISGDEQYF.

The rearrangement uses TRBV5-1 and TRBJ1-1; 9 nucleotides align to TRBD1. The length of the CDR3 is 15 residues. With 3 bases clipped from V and 7 bases from J, the junction kept 10 bases outside the gene matches. Germline-derived CDR1 and CDR2 are SGHRS and YFSETQ. As DNA, the CDR3 is TGCGCCAGCAGCTCGCTACAGGGGGCGGTGGTTGAAGCTTTCTTT. It translates to CASSSLQGAVVEAFF.

The J gene is TRBJ1-4, the V gene TRBV14; D call uncertain. Germline loops: CDR1 SGHDN, CDR2 FVKESK. The CDR3 consists of 15 residues. Trimming shortened V by 4 bases and J by 1 base, and 10 bases separated the two germline ends. CDR3 in DNA: TGTGCCAGCAGCCGAGACACTTTAACTAATGAAAAACTGTTTTTT. Its translation: CASSRDTLTNEKLFF.

The V and J genes are TRBV9 and TRBJ2-1; TRBD2 might be the D (6 bases). V was shortened by 0 bases and J by 6 bases, with 13 bases between the two germline ends. Germline CDR1 reads SGDLS; CDR2 reads YYNGEE. This CDR3 is 15 amino acids long. In DNA, the CDR3 is TGTGCCAGCAGCGTAGGGACATGGAGGGGCAATGAGCAGTTCTTC. It specifies CASSVGTWRGNEQFF. The full variable domain, with the rest looked up from reference TRBV9 and TRBJ2-1, is DSGVTQTPKHLITATGQRVTLRCSPRSGDLSVYWYQQSLDQGLQFLIQYYNGEERAKGNILERFSAQQFPDLHSELNLSSLELGDSALYFCASSVGTWRGNEQFFGPGTRLTVL.

The chain combines TRBV19 with TRBJ1-3; D perhaps matches TRBD1 (5 bases). The CDR3 has 13 residues. Per germline, CDR1 LNHDA and CDR2 SQIVND (reference sequence). Deletions cut 5 bases from V and 4 bases from J, with 9 bases between. CDR3 coding DNA: TGTGCCAGTAGTCGGGGGGTAGGAAACACCATATATTTT. Residues: CASSRGVGNTIYF.

This clone occurred once. This chain uses TRBV11-3 with TRBJ2-1, with a weak D call TRBD2 (6 bases). CDR1 and CDR2 (germline): SGHNT, YENEEA. The CDR3 is 12 residues long. V lost 5 bases and J 7 bases, leaving 9 bases between the germline ends. The CDR3 DNA follows: TGTGCCAGCAGCCGAGGGAGGAATGAGCAGTTCTTC. This encodes CASSRGRNEQFF.

The chain couples TRBV2 to TRBJ2-3; 11 bases line up with TRBD1. CDR1 and CDR2 (germline): SNHLY, FYNNEI. The trim removed 2 bases at V and 3 bases at J, leaving 4 bases unmatched. The CDR3 sequence is 16 residues long. This CDR3 is CASSELGQGATDTQYF. The DNA of the CDR3 is TGTGCCAGCAGTGAACTTGGACAGGGGGCGACAGATACGCAGTATTTT.

The chain recombines TRBV29-1 with TRBJ1-5, with TRBD1 matching over 10 bases. CDR1 is SQVTM, CDR2 ANQGSEA, per germline. The CDR3 is made up of 17 amino acids. With V trimmed by 4 bases and J by 1 base, 10 bases remained unmatched. This chain's CDR3 is CSVGPRGTGVSNQPQHF. Here the CDR3 DNA reads TGCAGCGTTGGGCCCCGCGGGACAGGGGTGAGCAATCAGCCCCAGCATTTT.

This clone was seen only a few times. The V call is TRBV11-3, the J call TRBJ1-2; the match to TRBD1 covers 7 bases. V was clipped by 0 bases and J by 1 base; unmatched bases: 11. Germline V gives CDR1 SGHNT, CDR2 YENEEA. The CDR3 runs to 18 residues. The CDR3 DNA sequence: TGTGCCAGCAGCTTAGATCAGGGGGGTAGCACCCGTAACTATGGCTACACCTTC. Its translation: CASSLDQGGSTRNYGYTF.

This chain connects TRBV28 to TRBJ1-5, with a weak D call TRBD1 (6 bases). Germline assignment: CDR1 MDHEN and CDR2 SYDVKM. This CDR3 is built from 15 residues. V was shortened by 5 bases and J by 0 bases, with 11 bases between the two germline ends. The DNA of the CDR3 is TGTGCCAGCAGTATACAGGGAACTAGCAATCAGCCCCAGCATTTT. Encoded protein: CASSIQGTSNQPQHF.

V is TRBV18 and J is TRBJ1-4; no clear D gene. Trimming left V 4 bases short and J 0 bases short, with 6 bases between. The germline V gene encodes CDR1 KGHSH and CDR2 LQKENI. The CDR3 is 14 amino acids. CDR3 sequence reads: CASSQTPTNEKLFF. Written as DNA, the CDR3 is TGTGCCAGCTCACAGACACCAACTAATGAAAAACTGTTTTTT.

The chain is built from TRBV19 and TRBJ2-2; D possibly corresponds to TRBD2 (6 bases). The CDR3 consists of 14 residues. Trimming pared 4 bases from V and 3 bases from J, leaving 9 bases between. From germline, CDR1 is LNHDA and CDR2 SQIVND (reference sequence). The CDR3 DNA is TGTGCCAGTAGTAATGGACTATACACCGGGGAGCTGTTTTTT. Translated: CASSNGLYTGELFF.

The chain uses TRBV21-1 and TRBJ1-2. TRBV21-1 is a pseudogene. This CDR3 spans 16 amino acids. The CDR3 loop is CASSKKRSRRSVGYTF. The CDR3 nucleotides read TGTGCCAGCAGCAAAAAACGGAGCAGGCGCTCCGTTGGCTACACCTTC.

The chain links TRBV30 to TRBJ2-1; D gene ambiguous. The CDR3 extends over 13 amino acids. CDR1 and CDR2 from the germline V gene are GTSNPN and SVGIG (reference sequence). V was clipped by 5 bases and J by 7 bases, with 15 bases between them. CDR3 sequence: CAWGIWVRNEQFF. CDR3 nucleotide sequence: TGTGCCTGGGGTATTTGGGTTCGGAATGAGCAGTTCTTC.